The 12 T cell receptor beta chains reported below all come from one sample, sequenced in a study of tumor-infiltrating lymphocytes in oesophageal squamous cell carcinoma. TCRdb ran MiXCR on the PCR reads and lists one entry per CDR3 protein. The data show roughly 14,000 distinct CDR3 sequences, with about half seen just once and 13% to 15% held by the top ten. The specimen was blood. The receptors derive from a male donor with esophageal squamous cell carcinoma.

CDR3 loop: CASSRTPGVTEAFF. As DNA, the CDR3 is TGTGCCAGCAGTCGGACCCCGGGAGTCACTGAAGCTTTCTTT. The chain joins TRBV6-6 to TRBJ1-1; D is ambiguous. The V end was cut by 5 bases, the J end by 4 bases, with 14 bases between. The CDR3 is 14 amino acids. The germline gives CDR1 MNHNY, CDR2 SVGAGI (reference sequence).

This chain links TRBV11-1 with TRBJ2-4; 11 bases are a match to TRBD2. The J call may be mistaken, given a closer DNA end match to TRBJ2-5. CDR3 size: 17 residues. Germline values: CDR1 SGHAT, CDR2 FQDESV (reference sequence). The CDR3 DNA reads TGTGCCAGCAGCCCAACCCCGGGACTAGCGGAACAAGAGACCCAGTACTTC. This sequence encodes CASSPTPGLAEQETQYF.

This clonotype is large (0.1 to 1%). The J gene is TRBJ2-1, the V gene TRBV7-9; 7 bases align to TRBD2. Germline V gene lookup returns CDR1 SEHNR and CDR2 FQNEAQ (reference sequence). The CDR3 totals 14 residues. After removal of 7 bases from V and 8 bases from J, the junction contained 11 bases not matched to a gene. Here the CDR3 reads CASIRSGAWDEQFF. The CDR3 region has the DNA TGTGCCAGCATTAGGAGCGGGGCTTGGGATGAGCAGTTCTTC.

About this clonotype: A junction end diverges from the germline sequence, so it may reflect a read error. The V gene is TRBV7-2, the J gene TRBJ2-5; no reliable D call. Germline values: CDR1 SGHTA, CDR2 FQGNSA. There are 12 residues in the CDR3. The chain's CDR3 is CASGLYQETQYF. DNA of the CDR3: TGTGCCAGCGGCTTATACCAAGAGACCCAGTACTTC.

This clonotype was counted many times. The chain has TRBV2 and TRBJ2-5, with a possible D match to TRBD2 (5 bases). The germline CDR1 and CDR2 sequences are SNHLY and FYNNEI. This CDR3 has 14 residues. V lost 6 bases, J lost 2 bases, and 13 bases lay in between. CDR3 bases: TGTGCCAGCAGCCTCGGGATAGCGCAAGAGACCCAGTACTTC. This codes for CASSLGIAQETQYF.

As regards this clonotype: A clone one base away is much larger, so this may be a read error. The rearrangement joins TRBV19 to TRBJ2-1, with 7 bases fitting TRBD1. TRBJ2-7 explains the end of the DNA better; the J call may be wrong. The germline CDR1 and CDR2 sequences are LNHDA and SQIVND (reference sequence). The CDR3 spans 15 residues. CDR3 residues: CASSTAGTALNEQYF. DNA of the CDR3: TGTGCCAGTAGCACCGCCGGGACAGCGCTGAATGAGCAGTACTTC.

This clonotype was picked up one time. The chain has TRBV28 and TRBJ1-4, with no clear D. V dropped 3 bases and J dropped 5 bases, with 10 bases sitting between them. The CDR3 spans 14 residues. The germline V gene encodes CDR1 MDHEN and CDR2 SYDVKM. The CDR3 DNA reads TGTGCCAGCAGTTTGGTCGGAAGGAATGAAAAACTGTTTTTT. This translates into CASSLVGRNEKLFF. Full variable domain (missing parts from reference TRBV28 and TRBJ1-4): DVKVTQSSRYLVKRTGEKVFLECVQDMDHENMFWYRQDPGLGLRLIYFSYDVKMKEKGDIPEGYSVSREKKERFSLILESASTNQTSMYLCASSLVGRNEKLFFGSGTQLSVL.

At least ten counts were recorded for this clonotype. This may stem from a read error, because a much larger clone lies one nucleotide away. The chain links TRBV6-1 to TRBJ2-1; TRBD1 matches 7 bases. TRBJ2-7 matches the DNA end more closely, so the J call is doubtful. This CDR3 has 15 residues. Germline V gene sequence: CDR1 MNHNS, CDR2 SASEGT. The CDR3 nucleotides read TGTGCCAGCAGTCCACAGGGGATGAGCTACAATGAGCAGTACTTC. It yields the protein CASSPQGMSYNEQYF.

The V gene is TRBV7-8, the J gene TRBJ2-4, with 7 nucleotides matching TRBD1. The germline gives CDR1 SGHVS, CDR2 FQNEAQ. J lost 13 bases, V lost 1 base, and 7 bases had no gene match. The CDR3 has 13 amino acids. The CDR3 region is CASSLGRDRKQYF. The CDR3 nucleotides read TGTGCCAGCAGCTTAGGAAGGGACAGAAAACAGTACTTC.

The CDR3 reads CASSQTWNTEAFF. CDR3 nucleotide sequence: TGTGCCAGCAGCCAGACATGGAACACTGAAGCTTTCTTT. The J gene is TRBJ1-1, the V gene TRBV7-9; D not certain. The CDR3 spans 13 residues. V dropped 5 bases and J dropped 1 base, with 8 bases sitting between them. CDR1 is SEHNR and CDR2 is FQNEAQ in the germline V gene (reference sequence).

This clonotype was counted many times. V is TRBV5-1 and J is TRBJ2-4; D call uncertain. V lost 6 bases, J lost 9 bases, and 16 bases lay in between. The CDR3 has 13 residues. CDR1 and CDR2 (germline): SGHRS, YFSETQ. CDR3 amino acids: CASNPQGSSIQYF. As DNA, the CDR3 is TGCGCCAGCAACCCCCAAGGCTCGTCCATTCAGTACTTC.

The rearrangement joins TRBV28 to TRBJ2-1; 11 positions match TRBD2. Judging by the DNA end, TRBJ2-5 fits better; the J call may be wrong. The CDR3 totals 15 residues. Germline loops: CDR1 MDHEN, CDR2 SYDVKM. In DNA, the CDR3 is TGTGCCAGCAGATTAGCGGGAGGGCGAGGAGAGACCCAGTACTTC. It yields the protein CASRLAGGRGETQYF.